Reported below is one T cell receptor (beta chain). As yet, its antigen is unknown. This record belongs to a study of beta chain features in type 1 diabetes. Across the study: Healthy donors, compared against patients, showed similar age, gender and cell yields. Whole-study findings and limits: Type 1 diabetes patients had TCRB CDR3s that were shorter (moderately but significantly so) in all four CD4+ subsets. The study found that naive, central memory and Treg TCRB repertoires appeared more similar in patients than in healthy donors.

Deletions cut 0 bases from V and 3 bases from J, with 7 bases between. Germline-derived CDR1 and CDR2 are SGHRS and YFSETQ. This CDR3 has 13 amino acids. Since all of the isolated RNA was reverse transcribed, expressed TCRB transcripts were what got sequenced. Deep immunoSEQ sequencing covered naive, central memory and regulatory T cell samples. Some clones are missing from TCRdb's copy, which holds only in-frame ones; the method was immunoSEQ multiplex PCR. Here the sample spans about 240,000 clones, around 14% being singletons. The chain joins TRBV5-1 to TRBJ2-7; D ambiguous. The sequencing sample was made of naive CD4+ T cells from blood. The receptor's source is a man younger than 40 with type 1 diabetes. In DNA, the CDR3 is TGCGCCAGCAGCTTGGACGACATCTACGAGCAGTACTTC. Amino acids: CASSLDDIYEQYF.